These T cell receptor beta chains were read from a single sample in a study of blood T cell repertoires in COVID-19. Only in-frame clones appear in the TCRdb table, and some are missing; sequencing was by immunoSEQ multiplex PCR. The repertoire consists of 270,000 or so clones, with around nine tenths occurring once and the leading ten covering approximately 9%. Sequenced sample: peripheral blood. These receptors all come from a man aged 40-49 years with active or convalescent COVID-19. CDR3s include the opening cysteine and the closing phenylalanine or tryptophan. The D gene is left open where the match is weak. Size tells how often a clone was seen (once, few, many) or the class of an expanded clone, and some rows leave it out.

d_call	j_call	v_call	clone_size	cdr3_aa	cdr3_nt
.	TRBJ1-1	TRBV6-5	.	CASSRGPWGDTEAFF	TGTGCCAGCAGTCGGGGCCCTTGGGGGGACACTGAAGCTTTCTTT
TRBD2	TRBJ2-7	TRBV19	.	CASSTHDTGGVYEQYF	TGTGCCAGTAGTACCCACGACACGGGGGGTGTCTACGAGCAGTACTTC
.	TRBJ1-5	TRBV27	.	CASSLEGGHQPQHF	TGTGCCAGCAGTTTAGAGGGAGGCCATCAGCCCCAGCATTTT
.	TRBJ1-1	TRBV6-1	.	CASSETPPRFMNTEAFF	TGTGCCAGCAGTGAAACCCCTCCACGGTTCATGAACACTGAAGCTTTCTTT
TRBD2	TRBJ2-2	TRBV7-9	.	CASSQLQGSGRADTGELFF	TGTGCCAGCAGCCAGCTCCAGGGTAGCGGGAGGGCCGACACCGGGGAGCTGTTTTTT
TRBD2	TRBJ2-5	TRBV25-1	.	CASSEYEGLEEETQYF	TGTGCCAGCAGTGAATATGAAGGACTAGAAGAAGAGACCCAGTACTTC
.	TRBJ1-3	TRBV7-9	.	CASSADSLSGNTIYF	TGTGCCAGCAGCGCGGACAGTCTCTCTGGAAACACCATATATTTT
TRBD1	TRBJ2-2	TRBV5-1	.	CASSWDSSSGELFF	TGCGCCAGCAGCTGGGACAGCTCTTCCGGGGAGCTGTTTTTT
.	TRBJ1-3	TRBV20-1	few	CSAEGNTIYF	TGCAGTGCCGAGGGAAACACCATATATTTT
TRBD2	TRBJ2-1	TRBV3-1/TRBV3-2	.	CASSLGTSLDEQFF	TGTGCCAGCAGCCTGGGGACTAGCCTTGATGAGCAGTTCTTC
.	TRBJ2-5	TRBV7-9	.	CASSLGLQGTQYF	TGTGCCAGCAGCTTAGGACTTCAGGGGACCCAGTACTTC
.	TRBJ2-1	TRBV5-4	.	CASSLDRWSDEQFF	TGTGCCAGCAGCTTGGACCGGTGGAGCGATGAGCAGTTCTTC
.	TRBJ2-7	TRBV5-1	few	CASRTGAYEQYF	TGCGCCAGCAGGACAGGTGCCTACGAGCAGTACTTC
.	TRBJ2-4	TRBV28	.	CASSLFDRNIQYF	TGTGCCAGCAGTTTATTCGACAGGAACATTCAGTACTTC
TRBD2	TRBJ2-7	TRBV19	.	CASTLSGLADEQYF	TGTGCCAGTACCCTCTCGGGACTAGCGGACGAGCAGTACTTC
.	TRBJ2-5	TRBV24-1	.	CATSPGRILETQYF	TGTGCCACCAGTCCAGGGCGAATTCTAGAGACCCAGTACTTC
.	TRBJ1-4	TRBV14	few	CASSLRLPTTKGGFEKLFF	TGTGCCAGCAGCCTTCGTCTACCAACAACTAAGGGAGGGTTTGAAAAACTGTTTTTT
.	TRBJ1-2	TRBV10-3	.	CAISETGLEGYTF	TGTGCCATCAGTGAAACAGGGTTAGAAGGCTACACCTTC
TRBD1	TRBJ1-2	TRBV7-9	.	CASSLGDRDLRGYTF	TGTGCCAGCAGCTTAGGGGACAGGGACCTGAGAGGCTACACCTTC
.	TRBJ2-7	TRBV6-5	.	CASSLEAEQYF	TGTGCCAGCAGTCTAGAAGCCGAGCAGTACTTC
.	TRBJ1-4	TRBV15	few	CATSRDGRGGRGKLFF	TGTGCCACCAGCAGAGACGGCCGCGGGGGGCGAGGAAAACTGTTTTTT
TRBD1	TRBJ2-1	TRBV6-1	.	CASSEYRGRNEQFF	TGTGCCAGCAGTGAATATAGGGGGCGGAATGAGCAGTTCTTC
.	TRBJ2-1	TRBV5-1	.	CASNGGPYNEQFF	TGCGCCAGCAACGGAGGCCCCTACAATGAGCAGTTCTTC
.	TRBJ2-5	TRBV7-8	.	CASSIYRNPGETQYF	TGTGCCAGCAGCATATACAGAAACCCTGGGGAGACCCAGTACTTC
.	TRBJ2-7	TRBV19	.	CASKESTGLTYEQYF	TGTGCCAGTAAGGAGAGCACAGGTCTCACCTACGAGCAGTACTTC
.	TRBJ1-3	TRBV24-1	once	CATSTPPGVDGNTIYF	TGTGCCACCAGTACCCCGCCAGGGGTGGATGGAAACACCATATATTTT
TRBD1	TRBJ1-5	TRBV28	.	CASTLTGVNQPQHF	TGTGCCAGCACTCTGACAGGGGTAAATCAGCCCCAGCATTTT
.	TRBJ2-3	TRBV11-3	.	CASSPLGSTDTQYF	TGTGCCAGCAGCCCGCTAGGTAGCACAGATACGCAGTATTTT
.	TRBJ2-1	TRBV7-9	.	CASWGDEQFF	TGTGCCAGCTGGGGCGATGAGCAGTTCTTC
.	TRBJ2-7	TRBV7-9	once	CASSRAGSYEQYF	TGTGCCAGCAGTCGGGCCGGGAGTTACGAGCAGTACTTC
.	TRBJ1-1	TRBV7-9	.	CASSEPEDVAFF	TGTGCCAGCAGCGAACCAGAAGATGTGGCTTTCTTT
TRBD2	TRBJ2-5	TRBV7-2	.	CASSLGRGGNQETQYF	TGTGCCAGCAGCTTAGGACGGGGGGGCAACCAAGAGACCCAGTACTTC
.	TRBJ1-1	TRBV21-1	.	CAESKPRLNTEAFF	TGTGCCGAAAGCAAGCCCAGGTTGAACACTGAAGCTTTCTTT
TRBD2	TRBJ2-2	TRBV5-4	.	CASSSGTSGKSTGELFF	TGTGCCAGCAGCTCCGGGACTAGCGGGAAAAGCACCGGGGAGCTGTTTTTT
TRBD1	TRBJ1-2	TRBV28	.	CASADGTVDYGYTF	TGTGCCAGCGCCGACGGGACAGTTGACTATGGCTACACCTTC
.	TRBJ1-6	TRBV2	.	CASYRVYNSPLHF	TGTGCCAGTTACAGGGTCTATAATTCACCCCTCCACTTT
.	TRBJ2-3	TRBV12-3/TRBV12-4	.	CASSAGDTQYF	TGTGCCAGCAGTGCCGGAGATACGCAGTATTTT
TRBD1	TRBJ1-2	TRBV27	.	CASSPSGQGGYGYTF	TGTGCCAGCAGCCCCTCCGGACAGGGAGGCTATGGCTACACCTTC
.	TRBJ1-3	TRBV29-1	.	CSVETGQSGNTIYF	TGCAGCGTTGAAACCGGACAGTCTGGAAACACCATATATTTT
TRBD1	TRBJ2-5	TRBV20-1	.	CSASGLLNRGPETQYF	TGCAGTGCTAGTGGGTTGTTGAACAGGGGACCAGAGACCCAGTACTTC
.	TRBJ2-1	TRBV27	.	CASSLSKAGIAYNEQFF	TGTGCCAGCAGTTTATCGAAGGCGGGTATCGCCTACAATGAGCAGTTCTTC
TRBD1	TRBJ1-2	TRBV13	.	CASSLEGDRGFGYGYTF	TGTGCCAGCAGCTTAGAAGGGGACAGGGGTTTTGGCTATGGCTACACCTTC
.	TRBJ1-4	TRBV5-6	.	CASSLSPDSWEKLFF	TGTGCCAGCAGCTTGAGTCCGGACAGCTGGGAAAAACTGTTTTTT
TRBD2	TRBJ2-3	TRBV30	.	CAWGLAGGWGDTQYF	TGTGCCTGGGGCCTAGCGGGTGGTTGGGGGGATACGCAGTATTTT
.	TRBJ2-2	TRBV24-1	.	CATSDFDGGTGELFF	TGTGCCACCAGTGATTTTGACGGGGGAACCGGGGAGCTGTTTTTT
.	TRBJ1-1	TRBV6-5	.	CASRRDFLMDTEAFF	TGTGCCAGCAGGAGGGACTTCCTTATGGACACTGAAGCTTTCTTT
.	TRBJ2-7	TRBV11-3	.	CASSRDTYYEQYF	TGTGCCAGCAGCCGGGACACCTACTACGAGCAGTACTTC
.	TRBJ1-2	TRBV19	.	CASRKGRVGDYGYTF	TGTGCCAGTAGAAAAGGACGGGTCGGGGACTATGGCTACACCTTC
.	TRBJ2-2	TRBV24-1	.	CATRERGRSGELFF	TGTGCCACCCGCGAAAGGGGTCGGTCCGGGGAGCTGTTTTTT
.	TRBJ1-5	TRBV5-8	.	CASSPEPFFDRSNQPQHF	TGTGCCAGCAGCCCCGAACCCTTTTTCGACAGGAGCAATCAGCCCCAGCATTTT
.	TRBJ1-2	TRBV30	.	CAYRKGGVGYTF	TGTGCCTACCGGAAGGGAGGGGTTGGCTACACCTTC
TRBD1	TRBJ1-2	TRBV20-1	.	CSASHEGTGSYGYTF	TGCAGTGCTAGTCACGAGGGGACAGGATCCTATGGCTACACCTTC
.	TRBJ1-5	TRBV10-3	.	CAISDLEQPQHF	TGTGCCATCAGTGACTTAGAACAGCCCCAGCATTTT
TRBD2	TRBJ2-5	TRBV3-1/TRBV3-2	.	CASSQVGLAGDLRETQYF	TGTGCCAGCAGCCAAGTAGGACTAGCGGGGGACCTCAGAGAGACCCAGTACTTC
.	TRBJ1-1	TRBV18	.	CASSLTENTEAFF	TGTGCCAGCTCTCTTACTGAGAACACTGAAGCTTTCTTT
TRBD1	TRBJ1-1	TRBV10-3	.	CAISESGGQGTTEAFF	TGTGCCATCAGTGAGTCAGGAGGACAGGGGACCACTGAAGCTTTCTTT
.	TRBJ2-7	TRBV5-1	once	CASSRGLAPPGEQYF	TGCGCCAGCAGCCGAGGTCTAGCGCCGCCGGGGGAGCAGTACTTC
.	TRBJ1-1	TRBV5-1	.	CASTSGQRNTEAFF	TGCGCCAGCACCTCGGGACAAAGGAACACTGAAGCTTTCTTT